This paragraph covers one T cell receptor beta chain sequence. There is no known antigen for this receptor. No per-base quality is available; no much larger clone lies one base away. This sample was taken from a study of T cell repertoires in ileal Crohn's disease (dated by TCRdb to about 2019). Regarding the research as a whole: The median duration of disease was 6 to 10 years, and at the time of surgery 35% of patients were active smokers. Surgery was performed for a complication in all patients, with stricturing disease in approximately 60% and penetrating disease in roughly 40%. Roughly half of the patients were given postoperative therapy, with 11 receiving thiopurines and around 18 receiving anti-TNF agents. The M6 samples were biopsies of the neoterminal ileum collected during postoperative colonoscopy. The study ran alongside a multicentre cohort designed to identify predictors of early endoscopic recurrence after ileocolonic resection. Endoscopic postoperative recurrence was defined as a Rutgeerts score above i0. The TCR repertoire was analysed in approximately 61 patients with Crohn's disease drawn from a prospective multicentre cohort. A total of roughly 170 mucosal samples from approximately 57 patients were sequenced, collected from several sites on the surgical specimen and at postoperative endoscopy. General study outcomes and caveats: A significantly higher proportion of clonal expansions was observed in active smokers at surgery than in non-smokers (roughly 27% vs 19%, p=0.02). Mucosal CD4 and CD8 T cells were sorted and sequenced only in a subgroup of patients, whose size was not stated. Postoperative endoscopy timing varied within the first year after surgery, with a median delay of around 7.1 months. Compared with CD4 T cells, sorted CD8 T cells contained more high-frequency clones, which suggests that the mucosal expansions were mostly CD8. Endoscopic recurrence was found to be associated with higher high-frequency clone percentages at surgery, and recurrence was observed in all patients with clonality above 26.8% (18/57).

For commercial TCRB immunosequencing, about 500 nanograms of biopsy DNA were submitted for each sample. Adaptive Biotechnology amplified CDR3 regions from genomic DNA with a two-step multiplex PCR that controlled for amplification bias. In the first PCR, primers covered every V and J gene segment, and in the second PCR, barcodes and Illumina adapters were added. CDR3 libraries were sequenced on an Illumina instrument. As for the original processing: The analysis used both the pipelines supplied by the vendor and custom analysis of the raw data in R/Bioconductor with R version 3.3.0. Clonality, which ranges from 0 to 1, was calculated as the inverse of the normalised Shannon entropy across all productive clones. High-frequency clones were defined as the share of the repertoire occupied by the top 100 clones, with only clones passing a 95% confidence test being retained. Repertoire diversity was measured with the Simpson index, and overlap between samples was measured with the Morisita-Horn index. TCRdb's version of the immuneACCESS table is confined to in-frame rearrangements and falls short of the full clone set. An unresolved V gene accounts for under half of the shortfall where checked; the remainder is of unknown origin. The D gene and trimming were derived from the DNA, and the V and J assignments and clone size from that table. A total of 55,000 to 65,000 clones appear in this sample, roughly nine tenths of them only once. The ten largest clones represent around 2% of the sample.

Taken with the paper, the label for time point translates to: neoterminal ileum biopsy at postoperative endoscopy, about 6 months after surgery. Adults with ileal or ileocolonic Crohn's disease and an indication for ileocolonic resection were eligible for inclusion. Before DNA extraction, whole ileal mucosal biopsies were kept frozen at -80 degrees C. A TRizol-based method was used to extract genomic DNA from the frozen whole biopsies, and the DNA was quantified with a NanoDrop 2000 spectrophotometer. For CDR1 and CDR2, the germline V gene (reference sequence) lists MNHNY and SVGAGI. The CDR3 runs 14 amino acids, cysteine and phenylalanine included. The read is trimmed to its CDR3 DNA, 42 bases read in frame from base 1. The V end loses 0 bases and the J end loses 4 bases, and a stretch of 9 bases separates them.

The clonotype comes from an adult with Crohn's disease. The sequencing sample was made of ileal tissue. The rearranged segments are TRBV6-6 and TRBJ2-5, with TRBD1 tentatively as D gene (5 bases match). The CDR3 region has the sequence CASSYSNGAETQYF. The bases read TGTGCCAGCAGTTACTCGAATGGGGCAGAGACCCAGTACTTC.